One sample yielded the 20 T cell receptor beta chains listed below, sequenced in a study of T cell repertoires in cytomegalovirus infection. A single record per CDR3 protein comes from TCRdb applying MiXCR to the reads. The sample consists of about 770,000 distinct CDR3 sequences, about 29% of them appearing once. These receptors have no known antigen. The starting material was cultured CD8+ T cells from PBMCs, obtained from culture after CMV antigen stimulation. The receptor source for this set is a human donor in good health (CMV status not recorded). Some clones in this sample may be carry-over from other donors' samples.

The chain uses TRBV11-2 and TRBJ2-5, with D maybe TRBD2 (5 bases). Between the trimmed V and J ends, which lost 1 base and 1 base, there was a span of 10 bases. The germline gives CDR1 SGHAT, CDR2 FQNNGV. The CDR3 is 15 amino acids. This chain's CDR3 is CASSLAGTIQETQYF. The CDR3 DNA is TGTGCCAGCAGCTTAGCGGGAACGATCCAAGAGACCCAGTACTTC.

The rearrangement links TRBV7-6 to TRBJ2-3; 11 nucleotides line up with TRBD2. V lost 1 base and J lost 4; bases outside the gene matches: 10. The CDR3 is 18 amino acids. Per the germline V gene, CDR1 is SGHVS and CDR2 is FNYEAQ. The chain's CDR3 is CASSLEPPLAGVSDTQYF. CDR3 bases: TGTGCCAGCAGCTTAGAGCCCCCACTAGCGGGGGTGTCAGATACGCAGTATTTT.

This clonotype occurred a few times. This rearrangement joins TRBV7-9 to TRBJ2-7; D is undetermined. This CDR3 spans 11 amino acids. The V end lost 5 bases, the J end lost 6 bases, and 8 bases lay between the germline ends. Germline CDR1 reads SEHNR; CDR2 reads FQNEAQ (reference sequence). The DNA for the CDR3 is TGTGCCAGCAGCCCACCGGGCGAGCAGTACTTC. Translation gives CASSPPGEQYF.

This clonotype was seen a few times. This chain uses TRBV4-1 with TRBJ1-5; no clear D gene. Germline values: CDR1 MGHRA, CDR2 YSYEKL. Trimming pared 0 bases from V and 5 bases from J, leaving 8 bases between. The CDR3 consists of 14 residues. CDR3 DNA: TGCGCCAGCAGCCAAGATATCTGGGATCAGCCCCAGCATTTT. Amino acids: CASSQDIWDQPQHF.

The chain couples TRBV9 to TRBJ2-1, with D unclear. Deletions cut 3 bases from V and 9 bases from J, with 10 bases between. Germline loops: CDR1 SGDLS, CDR2 YYNGEE. CDR3 length equals 12 residues. CDR3 sequence reads: CASSAGSTEQFF. Written as DNA, the CDR3 is TGTGCCAGCAGCGCTGGTTCCACTGAGCAGTTCTTC.

This rearrangement joins TRBV6-5 to TRBJ2-5; the D is unclear. Trimming removed 6 bases from V and 1 base from J, with 9 bases in between. Germline V gives CDR1 MNHEY, CDR2 SVGAGI. This CDR3 contains 13 residues. CDR3 protein: CASSQSIQETQYF. The CDR3 DNA reads TGTGCCAGCAGCCAATCCATCCAAGAGACCCAGTACTTC.

Only a few counts were recorded for this clonotype. The chain uses TRBV12-3 or TRBV12-4 and TRBJ2-2; D could derive from TRBD1 or TRBD2 (6 bases each). V was clipped by 6 bases and J by 2 bases, with 13 bases between them. The length of the CDR3 is 15 residues. CDR3 loop: CASRASGANTGELFF. The CDR3 nucleotides read TGTGCCAGCAGGGCCTCGGGGGCCAACACCGGGGAGCTGTTTTTT.

This clonotype occurred a few times. The J gene is TRBJ2-5, the V gene TRBV4-1; TRBD1 matches at 8 bases. The germline V gene has CDR1 MGHRA and CDR2 YSYEKL. The CDR3 loop spans 15 amino acids. Losses at the gene ends were 3 bases for V and 4 bases for J; bases not matched to a gene: 7. The CDR3 loop is CASSHSHRGLETQYF. Written as DNA, the CDR3 is TGCGCCAGCAGCCATTCCCACAGGGGGTTAGAGACCCAGTACTTC.

In its sample, this clonotype was seen a few times. The chain has TRBV5-8 and TRBJ2-7; the D gene is possibly TRBD2 (6 bases). CDR1 SGHTS and CDR2 YDEGEE come from the germline V gene. This CDR3 has 11 amino acids. Trimming pared 7 bases from V and 7 bases from J, leaving 12 bases between. The CDR3 spells CASQPGREQYV. Written as DNA, the CDR3 is TGTGCCAGCCAGCCCGGGAGAGAGCAGTACGTC.

The V call is TRBV12-5, the J call TRBJ1-1, with 9 bases fitting TRBD1. The V gene end was trimmed by 4 bases and the J gene end by 2 bases; junction bases not matched to a gene: 8. Per the germline V gene, CDR1 is LGHNT and CDR2 is FRNRAP. The CDR3 has 16 amino acids. CDR3 loop: CASGWTFTGGNTEAFF. In nucleotides, the CDR3 is TGTGCTAGTGGTTGGACCTTTACAGGGGGCAACACTGAAGCTTTCTTT.

The chain couples TRBV4-1 to TRBJ2-1, with 14 bases aligning to TRBD2. CDR1 is MGHRA, CDR2 YSYEKL, per germline. The V and J ends lost 4 bases and 3 bases, in that order; junction bases with no gene match: 11. The CDR3 is 19 amino acids. This CDR3 reads CASSRMTSGGAVLYNEQFF. CDR3 bases: TGCGCCAGCAGCCGCATGACTAGCGGGGGGGCCGTCCTCTACAATGAGCAGTTCTTC.

V usage is TRBV5-1 and J usage is TRBJ1-1, with 7 bases aligning to TRBD1. V was pared by 2 bases and J by 8 bases, with 9 bases of the junction left unmatched. The CDR3 contains 14 residues. CDR1 is SGHRS and CDR2 is YFSETQ in the germline V gene. The CDR3 here is CASSLRQGTGEAFF. The CDR3 coding sequence is TGCGCCAGCAGCTTAAGACAGGGAACCGGAGAAGCTTTCTTT.

This clonotype has a handful of counts. In nucleotides, the CDR3 is TGTGCTAGTGGTTTCTCTGCAGCCCCGAATTCACCCCTCCACTTT. Protein: CASGFSAAPNSPLHF. The chain links TRBV12-5 to TRBJ1-6; D uncertain. V lost 3 bases to trimming and J lost 7 bases, with 13 bases between them. CDR1 is LGHNT and CDR2 is FRNRAP in the germline V gene. CDR3 size: 15 residues.

The gene calls are TRBV19 and TRBJ2-3; D is perhaps TRBD2 (5 bases). Germline lookup yields CDR1 LNHDA and CDR2 SQIVND (reference sequence). The CDR3 consists of 13 residues. V gave up 7 bases and J gave up 5 bases, with 13 bases separating them. CDR3 coding DNA: TGTGCCAGTACACCCGGCGCGGGAGATACGCAGTATTTT. Protein product: CASTPGAGDTQYF.

The rearrangement joins TRBV6-2 or TRBV6-3 to TRBJ1-4; 8 nucleotides align to TRBD1. In germline, CDR1 is MNHEY, CDR2 SVGEGT. V was pared by 6 bases and J by 12 bases, with 6 bases of the junction left unmatched. The length of the CDR3 is 12 residues. The CDR3 reads CASSGQGEELFF. The CDR3 nucleotides read TGTGCCAGCAGCGGACAGGGCGAGGAACTGTTTTTT.

This clonotype was recorded once. CDR3 coding DNA: TGTGCCAGCAGTACCTTAACACAGGGGGCTGAAGCTTTCTTT. Translated: CASSTLTQGAEAFF. The chain carries TRBV2 and TRBJ1-1; 8 bases match TRBD1. Unmatched junction bases numbered 8, after V lost 5 bases and J lost 6 bases. The CDR3 is made up of 14 amino acids. Germline loops: CDR1 SNHLY, CDR2 FYNNEI. Drawing the rest from reference TRBV2 and TRBJ1-1, the complete variable domain is EPEVTQTPSHQVTQMGQEVILRCVPISNHLYFYWYRQILGQKVEFLVSFYNNEISEKSEIFDDQFSVERPDGSNFTLKIRSTKLEDSAMYFCASSTLTQGAEAFFGQGTRLTVV.

The J gene is TRBJ2-1, the V gene TRBV7-4; D is perhaps TRBD1 (6 bases). The germline CDR1 and CDR2 sequences are SGHVT and SQSDAQ. Deletions cut 7 bases from V and 5 bases from J, with 18 bases between. The CDR3 runs to 15 residues. CDR3 in amino acids: CASNFFPGADNEQFF. The CDR3, as DNA: TGTGCCAGCAACTTTTTTCCAGGGGCCGACAATGAGCAGTTCTTC.

This sequence joins TRBV6-6 and TRBJ1-4; D unresolved. The V and J ends lost 4 bases and 2 bases respectively, with 20 bases between them. CDR1 and CDR2 from the germline V gene are MNHNY and SVGAGI (reference sequence). The CDR3 sequence is 18 residues long. CDR3 in DNA: TGTGCCAGCAGTTTCATGGCATGGGGTGGGAGTACTAATGAAAAACTGTTTTTT. This gives the protein CASSFMAWGGSTNEKLFF.

The CDR3 is CASSLGWGQPQHF. The CDR3 DNA is TGTGCCAGCAGTTTAGGGTGGGGTCAGCCCCAGCATTTT. The V call is TRBV12-3 or TRBV12-4, the J call TRBJ1-5; D gene uncertain. This CDR3 comprises 13 residues. Trimming took 1 base from V and 6 from J, leaving 7 bases between them.

This clonotype was recorded a few times. This chain connects TRBV5-6 to TRBJ2-7, with D perhaps given as TRBD1 or TRBD2 (5 bases each). Deletions cut 6 bases from V and 0 bases from J, with 13 bases between. CDR3 length: 14 amino acids. Germline V CDR1 and CDR2: SGHDT, YYEEEE. CDR3 loop: CASKYPGSSYEQYV. CDR3 DNA: TGTGCCAGCAAGTATCCAGGGAGCTCCTACGAGCAGTACGTC.